The clone carrying this T cell receptor (beta chain) was detected a few times. Its antigen is currently unknown. The junction shows a germline mismatch at one end, possibly a read error. This sample is part of a study of tumor-infiltrating lymphocytes in primary liver carcinoma. Study as a whole: These were node-negative, non-metastatic T1-T3 tumors of roughly 4.2 to 10 cm. Study-wide findings and caveats: Tumor-adjacent and tumor-blood pairs shared less of their repertoires than tumor region pairs shared.

Germline-derived CDR1 and CDR2 are MDHEN and SYDVKM. There are 15 residues in the CDR3. A constant-region primer primed TCR beta cDNA synthesis from 400 to 600 ng of total RNA. Three nested multiplex PCR rounds, a slightly modified ARM-PCR method, built the TCR beta libraries. TRBV1-TRBV30 forward primers paired with a C-beta reverse primer were used in the first two PCR rounds, which ran roughly 9 cycles each. One entry per CDR3 protein results from TCRdb running MiXCR on the multiplex PCR reads. The table includes around 170,000 distinct CDR3 sequences, about 60% detected once. Unsorted whole blood yielded the blood RNA, and germline DNA was also extracted. Preoperatively, peripheral blood was drawn, 3.5 to 4.5 milliliters in total.

Sequencing used peripheral blood. The clonotype originates from a man aged 40-50 years with primary liver carcinoma and hepatitis B virus infection. The rearrangement uses TRBV28 and TRBJ1-5, with D perhaps matching TRBD1 (5 bases). CDR3 DNA sequence: TGTGCCAGCAGTTTATTACAGGCCCGGTCTCAGCCCCAGCACTTT. As protein: CASSLLQARSQPQHF.